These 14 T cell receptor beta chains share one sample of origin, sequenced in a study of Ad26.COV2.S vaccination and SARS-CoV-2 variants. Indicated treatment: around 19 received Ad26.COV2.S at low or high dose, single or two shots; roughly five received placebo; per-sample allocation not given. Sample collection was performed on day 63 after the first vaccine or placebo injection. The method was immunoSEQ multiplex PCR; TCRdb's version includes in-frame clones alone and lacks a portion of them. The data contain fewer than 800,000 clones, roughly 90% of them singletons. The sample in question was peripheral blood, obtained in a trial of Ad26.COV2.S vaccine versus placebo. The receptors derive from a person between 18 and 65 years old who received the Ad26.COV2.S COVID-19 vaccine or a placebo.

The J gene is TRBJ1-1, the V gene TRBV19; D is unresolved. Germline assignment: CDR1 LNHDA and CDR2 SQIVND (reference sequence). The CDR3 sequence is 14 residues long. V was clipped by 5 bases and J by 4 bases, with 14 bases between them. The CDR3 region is CASSLQARGTEAFF. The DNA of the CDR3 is TGTGCCAGTAGTCTTCAGGCTCGTGGCACTGAAGCTTTCTTT.

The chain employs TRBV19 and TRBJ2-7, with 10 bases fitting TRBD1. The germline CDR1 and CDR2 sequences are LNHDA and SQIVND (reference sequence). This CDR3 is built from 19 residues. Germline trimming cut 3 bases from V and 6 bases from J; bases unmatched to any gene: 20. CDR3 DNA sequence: TGTGCCAGTAGTATTCGTCAGACAGGGGGCCGGAGCGCTCCGGGCGAGCAGTACTTC. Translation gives CASSIRQTGGRSAPGEQYF.

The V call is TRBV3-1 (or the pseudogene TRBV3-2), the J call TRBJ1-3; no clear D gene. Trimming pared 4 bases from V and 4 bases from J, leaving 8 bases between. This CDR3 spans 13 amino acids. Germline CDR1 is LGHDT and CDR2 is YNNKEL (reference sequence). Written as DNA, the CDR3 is TGTGCCAGCAGCCTCGGTACGGGAAACACCATATATTTT. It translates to CASSLGTGNTIYF.

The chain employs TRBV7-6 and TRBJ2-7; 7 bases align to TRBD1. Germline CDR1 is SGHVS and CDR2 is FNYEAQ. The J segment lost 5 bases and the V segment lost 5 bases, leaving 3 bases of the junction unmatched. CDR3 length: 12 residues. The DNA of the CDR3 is TGTGCCAGCAGCCTCGGACAGGACGAGCAGTACTTC. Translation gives CASSLGQDEQYF.

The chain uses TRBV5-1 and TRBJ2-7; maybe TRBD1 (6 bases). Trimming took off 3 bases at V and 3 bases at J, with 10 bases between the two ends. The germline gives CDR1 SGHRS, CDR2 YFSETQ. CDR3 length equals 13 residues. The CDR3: CASSYDRFYEQYF. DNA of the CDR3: TGCGCCAGCAGCTACGACAGGTTCTACGAGCAGTACTTC.

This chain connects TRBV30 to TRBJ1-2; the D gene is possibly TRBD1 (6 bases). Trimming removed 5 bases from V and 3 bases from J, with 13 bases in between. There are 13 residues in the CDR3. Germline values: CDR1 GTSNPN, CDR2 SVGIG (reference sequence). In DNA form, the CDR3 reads TGTGCCTGGTCCACACAGGGATACTATGGCTACACCTTC. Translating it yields CAWSTQGYYGYTF.

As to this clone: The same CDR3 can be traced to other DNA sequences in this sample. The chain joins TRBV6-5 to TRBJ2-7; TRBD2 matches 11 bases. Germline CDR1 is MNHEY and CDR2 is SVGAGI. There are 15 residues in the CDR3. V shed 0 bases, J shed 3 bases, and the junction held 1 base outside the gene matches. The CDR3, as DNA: TGTGCCAGCAGTTACTCAGGGACTAGCGGCTACGAGCAGTACTTC. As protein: CASSYSGTSGYEQYF.

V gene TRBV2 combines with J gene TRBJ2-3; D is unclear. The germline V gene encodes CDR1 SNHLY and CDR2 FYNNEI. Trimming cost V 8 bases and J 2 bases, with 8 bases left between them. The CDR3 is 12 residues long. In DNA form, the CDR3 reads TGTGCCAGCGGAACCCACACAGATACGCAGTATTTT. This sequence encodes CASGTHTDTQYF.

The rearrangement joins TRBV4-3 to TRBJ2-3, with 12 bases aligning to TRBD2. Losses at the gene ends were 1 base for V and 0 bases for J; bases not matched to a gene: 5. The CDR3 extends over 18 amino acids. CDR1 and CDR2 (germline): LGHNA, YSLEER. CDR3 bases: TGCGCCAGCAGCCAAGCGTCTAGCGGGGGGGCTAGCACAGATACGCAGTATTTT. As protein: CASSQASSGGASTDTQYF.

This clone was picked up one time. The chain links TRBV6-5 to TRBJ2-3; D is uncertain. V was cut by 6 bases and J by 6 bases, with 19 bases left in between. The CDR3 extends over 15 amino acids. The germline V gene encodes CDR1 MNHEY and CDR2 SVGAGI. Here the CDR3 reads CASSTQPNQYDTQYF. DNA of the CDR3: TGTGCCAGCAGCACCCAACCGAACCAGTACGATACGCAGTATTTT.

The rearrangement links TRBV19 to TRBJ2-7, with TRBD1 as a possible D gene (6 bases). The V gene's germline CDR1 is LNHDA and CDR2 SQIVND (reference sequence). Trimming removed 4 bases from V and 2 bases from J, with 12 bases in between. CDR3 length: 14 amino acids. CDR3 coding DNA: TGTGCCAGTAGTAATACAGGGATCCCCTACGAGCAGTACTTC. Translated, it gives CASSNTGIPYEQYF.

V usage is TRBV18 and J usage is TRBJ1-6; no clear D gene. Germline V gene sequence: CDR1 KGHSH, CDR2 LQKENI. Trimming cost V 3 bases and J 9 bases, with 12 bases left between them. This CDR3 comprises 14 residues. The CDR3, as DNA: TGTGCCAGCTCACCTGTGCGACAAGGTTCACCCCTCCACTTT. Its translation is CASSPVRQGSPLHF.

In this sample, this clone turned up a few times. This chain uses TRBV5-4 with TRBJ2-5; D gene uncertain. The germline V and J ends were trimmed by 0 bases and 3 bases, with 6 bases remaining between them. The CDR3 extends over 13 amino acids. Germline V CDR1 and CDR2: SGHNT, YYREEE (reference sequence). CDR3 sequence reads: CASSLGTEETQYF. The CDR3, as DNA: TGTGCCAGCAGCTTGGGGACCGAAGAGACCCAGTACTTC.

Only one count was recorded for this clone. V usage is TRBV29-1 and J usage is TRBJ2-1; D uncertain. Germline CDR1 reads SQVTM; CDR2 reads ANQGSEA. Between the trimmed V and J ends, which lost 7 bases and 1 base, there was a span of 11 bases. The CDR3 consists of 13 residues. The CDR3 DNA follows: TGCAGCGGGTTAGAGGTTTCCTACAATGAGCAGTTCTTC. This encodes CSGLEVSYNEQFF.